These 28 T cell receptor beta chains were sequenced from one sample in a study of OX40 agonist ivuxolimab in advanced cancers. Sequencing used immunoSEQ multiplex PCR; TCRdb keeps in-frame clones, though not all of them. In the table there are about 45,000 clones, roughly 90% of which are singletons. Sequencing used CD4+ or CD8+ T cells sorted from blood, obtained in a trial of the OX40 agonist ivuxolimab. The source is an adult with an advanced solid tumor such as melanoma, head and neck, liver or kidney cancer.

The chain carries TRBV13 and TRBJ1-4, with D maybe TRBD1 (5 bases). From germline, CDR1 is PRHDT and CDR2 FYEKMQ (reference sequence). This CDR3 comprises 16 residues. V lost 5 bases and J 4 bases, leaving 17 bases between the germline ends. CDR3 nucleotide sequence: TGTGCCAGCAGCCGATCCAGGCCAGGGTATAATGAAAAACTGTTTTTT. Residues: CASSRSRPGYNEKLFF.

In its sample, this clone is medium-sized (0.01 to 0.1%). Distinct nucleotide sequences in the sample also encode this CDR3. The genes are TRBV11-2 and TRBJ1-1, with 7 bases identical to TRBD1. The trim removed 5 bases at V and 5 bases at J, leaving 2 bases unmatched. The germline V gene has CDR1 SGHAT and CDR2 FQNNGV. The CDR3 is 12 amino acids. In nucleotides, the CDR3 is TGTGCCAGCAGCCCAGGGGGGACTGAAGCTTTCTTT. Amino acids: CASSPGGTEAFF.

CDR3 DNA sequence: TGCGCCAGCAGCTCCGAAGGGGCCGGCAATGAAAAACTGTTTTTT. This codes for CASSSEGAGNEKLFF. J is TRBJ1-4 and V is TRBV5-1, with D perhaps matching TRBD1 (5 bases). V lost 3 bases and J lost 5, with 14 bases in between. Germline values: CDR1 SGHRS, CDR2 YFSETQ. This CDR3 has 15 residues. Full variable domain (outside the CDR3, taken from reference TRBV5-1 and TRBJ1-4): KAGVTQTPRYLIKTRGQQVTLSCSPISGHRSVSWYQQTPGQGLQFLFEYFSETQRNKGNFPGRFSGRQFSNSRSEMNVSTLELGDSALYLCASSSEGAGNEKLFFGSGTQLSVL.

The chain is built from TRBV27 and TRBJ2-7; 7 bases fit TRBD1. This CDR3 is built from 15 residues. Germline-derived CDR1 and CDR2 are MNHEY and SMNVEV (reference sequence). The trim removed 6 bases at V and 2 bases at J, leaving 10 bases unmatched. CDR3 amino acids: CASSTRRDRPYEQYF. Here the CDR3 DNA reads TGTGCCAGCAGCACCCGCCGGGACAGACCCTACGAGCAGTACTTC.

This clone was seen only a few times. The genes are TRBV28 and TRBJ2-7, with TRBD1 matching over 8 bases. Germline lookup yields CDR1 MDHEN and CDR2 SYDVKM. The J segment lost 2 bases and the V segment lost 6 bases, leaving 6 bases of the junction unmatched. The CDR3 sequence is 14 residues long. The CDR3 here is CASSKTGEAYEQYF. The CDR3 region has the DNA TGTGCCAGCAGCAAGACAGGGGAAGCCTACGAGCAGTACTTC.

The CDR3 protein is CASSQGHTSSGANVLTF. As DNA, the CDR3 is TGTGCCAGCAGCCAGGGACATACTAGCTCTGGGGCCAACGTCCTGACTTTC. The gene calls are TRBV5-8 and TRBJ2-6, with D possibly matching TRBD1 (6 bases). The CDR3 sequence is 17 residues long. The V gene's germline CDR1 is SGHTS and CDR2 YDEGEE. V gave up 4 bases and J gave up 0 bases, with 14 bases separating them. The full variable domain, completed using reference TRBV5-8 and TRBJ2-6, is EAGVTQSPTHLIKTRGQQATLRCSPISGHTSVYWYQQALGLGLQFLLWYDEGEERNRGNFPPRFSGRQFPNYSSELNVNALELEDSALYLCASSQGHTSSGANVLTFGAGSRLTVL.

The V call is TRBV7-6, the J call TRBJ1-1; the D gene is possibly TRBD1 (5 bases). CDR1 and CDR2 from the germline V gene are SGHVS and FNYEAQ. The CDR3 length is 13 residues. V shed 6 bases and J shed 1 base, with 9 bases lying between them. CDR3 DNA: TGTGCCAGCAGTGCGGGGCGGAACACTGAAGCTTTCTTT. Amino acid sequence: CASSAGRNTEAFF.

The chain is built from TRBV15 and TRBJ2-7; 12 positions match TRBD1. Per the germline V gene, CDR1 is LNHNV and CDR2 is YYDKDF (reference sequence). The junction had 14 bases not matched to a gene; V was cut back by 0 bases and J by 2 bases. The CDR3 is 20 amino acids. Here the CDR3 DNA reads TGTGCCACCAGCAGAGATCTGGGACAGGGGGCGAGCTTCCCCCCCTACGAGCAGTACTTC. Its translation is CATSRDLGQGASFPPYEQYF.

This chain links TRBV7-9 with TRBJ1-3; TRBD1 might be the D (6 bases). The CDR3 covers 15 residues. V shed 5 bases and J shed 10 bases, with 21 bases lying between them. Per the germline V gene, CDR1 is SEHNR and CDR2 is FQNEAQ (reference sequence). For the CDR3, the DNA is TGTGCCAGCAGCAACGATGGTGGGGGGGCACGGACCATATATTTT. Translated: CASSNDGGGARTIYF.

The V call is TRBV2, the J call TRBJ2-3, with D hard to call. The CDR3 runs to 13 residues. Germline V gene lookup returns CDR1 SNHLY and CDR2 FYNNEI. Trimming took off 2 bases at V and 3 bases at J, with 6 bases between the two ends. The DNA of the CDR3 is TGTGCCAGCAGTGAATTTGGTACAGATACGCAGTATTTT. Translated, it gives CASSEFGTDTQYF. The variable domain in full, with the rest retrieved from reference TRBV2 and TRBJ2-3, is EPEVTQTPSHQVTQMGQEVILRCVPISNHLYFYWYRQILGQKVEFLVSFYNNEISEKSEIFDDQFSVERPDGSNFTLKIRSTKLEDSAMYFCASSEFGTDTQYFGPGTRLTVL.

The V call is TRBV12-5, the J call TRBJ1-2, with D maybe TRBD1 (6 bases). Germline V gene data show CDR1 as LGHNT and CDR2 as FRNRAP. This CDR3 contains 13 residues. V lost 4 bases and J lost 7, with 13 bases in between. The CDR3 here is CASGWGQLRGYTF. The CDR3 DNA reads TGTGCTAGTGGTTGGGGGCAGCTACGTGGCTACACCTTC. The whole variable domain, filled in from reference TRBV12-5 and TRBJ1-2, reads DARVTQTPRHKVTEMGQEVTMRCQPILGHNTVFWYRQTMMQGLELLAYFRNRAPLDDSGMPKDRFSAEMPDATLATLKIQPSEPRDSAVYFCASGWGQLRGYTFGSGTRLTVV.

CDR3 sequence (DNA): TGTGCCAGCCCGGGCGGATCGAACACTGAAGCTTTCTTT. The encoded protein is CASPGGSNTEAFF. The rearrangement links TRBV5-4 to TRBJ1-1; D is unresolved. V lost 7 bases and J lost 1, with 11 bases in between. Germline values: CDR1 SGHNT, CDR2 YYREEE (reference sequence). CDR3 length equals 13 residues.

The chain couples TRBV28 to TRBJ2-1; possible D gene TRBD1, 10 bases. CDR1 and CDR2 (germline): MDHEN, SYDVKM. Deletions cut 1 base from V and 8 bases from J, with 30 bases between. The CDR3 spans 20 residues. The CDR3 loop is CASSLYRTGGREGPRDEQFF. The CDR3 DNA is TGTGCCAGCAGTTTATATAGGACAGGGGGGCGGGAGGGCCCTAGAGATGAGCAGTTCTTC.

The chain is built from TRBV27 and TRBJ1-1, with D tentatively TRBD1 (5 bases). The V and J ends lost 6 bases and 1 base respectively, with 12 bases between them. This CDR3 contains 14 residues. CDR1 and CDR2 (germline): MNHEY, SMNVEV (reference sequence). The CDR3 bases are TGTGCCAGCAGGCAAGGGGCAGGGAACACTGAAGCTTTCTTT. It encodes CASRQGAGNTEAFF.

This clone was recorded a few times. The V and J genes are TRBV5-6 and TRBJ2-5, with 7 bases aligning to TRBD1. This CDR3 has 16 residues. CDR1 is SGHDT, CDR2 YYEEEE, per germline. The J segment lost 4 bases and the V segment lost 1 base, leaving 10 bases of the junction unmatched. Written as DNA, the CDR3 is TGTGCCAGCAGCTTGACATCGGGACAGTACTCAGAGACCCAGTACTTC. Protein sequence: CASSLTSGQYSETQYF.

This chain joins TRBV11-2 and TRBJ2-7; D is unresolved. V lost 3 bases and J 3 bases, leaving 6 bases between the germline ends. The V gene's germline CDR1 is SGHAT and CDR2 FQNNGV. CDR3 length equals 12 residues. The CDR3 loop is CASSLQDYEQYF. The CDR3 DNA is TGTGCCAGCAGCTTGCAGGACTACGAGCAGTACTTC.

CDR3 amino acids: CASRGSKNIQYF. CDR3 coding DNA: TGTGCCAGCAGAGGTTCAAAAAACATTCAGTACTTC. The rearrangement joins TRBV7-2 to TRBJ2-4; D uncertain. The CDR3 is made up of 12 amino acids. The V end was cut by 6 bases, the J end by 4 bases, with 7 bases between. Germline V lookup: CDR1 SGHTA, CDR2 FQGNSA.

The CDR3 spells CASSQDRNTEAFF. CDR3 DNA: TGTGCCAGCAGCCAGGACAGGAACACTGAAGCTTTCTTT. The chain employs TRBV7-6 and TRBJ1-1, with D perhaps TRBD1 (6 bases). The ends were cut back, 5 bases at V and 1 base at J, with 8 bases in the middle. Germline CDR1 and CDR2: SGHVS and FNYEAQ. This CDR3 is built from 13 residues.

The gene calls are TRBV28 and TRBJ2-1, with TRBD1 matching 8 bases. The ends lost 3 bases at V and 9 bases at J; junction bases unmatched: 7. CDR3 size: 14 residues. Germline CDR1 is MDHEN and CDR2 is SYDVKM. The CDR3 DNA reads as TGTGCCAGCAGTTTTTGGGGGACAGGCGCTGAGCAGTTCTTC. It is translated as CASSFWGTGAEQFF. The variable domain in full, with the rest retrieved from reference TRBV28 and TRBJ2-1, is DVKVTQSSRYLVKRTGEKVFLECVQDMDHENMFWYRQDPGLGLRLIYFSYDVKMKEKGDIPEGYSVSREKKERFSLILESASTNQTSMYLCASSFWGTGAEQFFGPGTRLTVL.

The genes are TRBV4-2 and TRBJ1-5, with D possibly TRBD1 on 5 matching bases. Per the germline V gene, CDR1 is LGHNA and CDR2 is YNFKEQ. The CDR3 length is 16 residues. Trimming took off 2 bases at V and 0 bases at J, with 11 bases between the two ends. The CDR3 sequence is CASSQSRDGSNQPQHF. The CDR3 nucleotides are TGTGCCAGCAGCCAATCCCGGGACGGTAGCAATCAGCCCCAGCATTTT.

V is TRBV7-6 and J is TRBJ2-1; TRBD1 matches 7 bases. Germline V lookup: CDR1 SGHVS, CDR2 FNYEAQ. The CDR3 totals 16 residues. Trimming removed 0 bases from V and 5 bases from J; junction bases left unmatched: 7. The CDR3 loop is CASSLAKGTANNEQFF. CDR3 DNA sequence: TGTGCCAGCAGCTTAGCTAAAGGGACAGCAAACAATGAGCAGTTCTTC.

The chain couples TRBV9 to TRBJ2-4, with 8 bases that match TRBD1. CDR3 length equals 19 residues. V shed 0 bases, J shed 0 bases, and the junction held 11 bases outside the gene matches. Germline V gene data show CDR1 as SGDLS and CDR2 as YYNGEE. The CDR3 spells CASSVGTGLSHVAKNIQYF. CDR3 in DNA: TGTGCCAGCAGCGTAGGGACAGGGCTGTCCCATGTAGCCAAAAACATTCAGTACTTC.

This chain connects TRBV27 to TRBJ2-5, with D perhaps matching TRBD1 or TRBD2 (6 bases each). The germline V gene has CDR1 MNHEY and CDR2 SMNVEV (reference sequence). This CDR3 has 14 residues. V shed 4 bases and J shed 4 bases, with 13 bases lying between them. DNA for the CDR3: TGTGCCAGCAGTTGGGGGGCAGCCCGAGAGACCCAGTACTTC. Amino acids: CASSWGAARETQYF.

With respect to this clone: This specimen includes other DNA sequences encoding the same CDR3. The rearrangement joins TRBV10-3 to TRBJ2-7; 8 nucleotides align to TRBD2. CDR1 and CDR2 from the germline V gene are ENHRY and SYGVKD. Trimming removed 0 bases from V and 1 base from J; junction bases left unmatched: 2. CDR3 length: 15 amino acids. The CDR3 region has the DNA TGTGCCATCAGTGAGTCAGCTAGCGGGTCCTACGAGCAGTACTTC. Amino acid sequence: CAISESASGSYEQYF.

The rearrangement uses TRBV30 and TRBJ2-7; D remains ambiguous. The V end was cut by 2 bases, the J end by 6 bases, with 14 bases between. Germline CDR1 is GTSNPN and CDR2 is SVGIG (reference sequence). This CDR3 has 13 amino acids. CDR3: CAWSPLTDPEQYF. The CDR3 DNA follows: TGTGCCTGGAGTCCTCTCACCGACCCCGAGCAGTACTTC.

The rearrangement uses TRBV10-3 and TRBJ2-7, with 11 bases fitting TRBD2. CDR3 length: 16 amino acids. Trimming took 6 bases from V and 0 from J; bases not matched to a gene: 7. Per the germline V gene, CDR1 is ENHRY and CDR2 is SYGVKD. The DNA of the CDR3 is TGTGCCATCAGGGGATTCGGGACTAGCGGCTCCTACGAGCAGTACTTC. Residues: CAIRGFGTSGSYEQYF.

The V and J genes are TRBV7-7 and TRBJ2-5; the D gene could be TRBD1 or TRBD2 (7 bases each). The J call may not be correct, given that the DNA end is closer to TRBJ2-7. Germline V gene lookup returns CDR1 SSHAT and CDR2 FNYEAQ (reference sequence). CDR3 length: 14 residues. The DNA of the CDR3 is TGTGCCAGCAGCTTATACAGGGGCGGGGGCGAGCAGTACTTC. It is translated as CASSLYRGGGEQYF.

The chain recombines TRBV7-9 with TRBJ2-7; 13 bases align to TRBD2. The ends lost 5 bases at V and 6 bases at J; junction bases unmatched: 4. The CDR3 is made up of 14 amino acids. In germline, CDR1 is SEHNR, CDR2 FQNEAQ (reference sequence). CDR3 coding DNA: TGTGCCAGCAGCCTGGGACTAGCGGGGACCGAGCAGTACTTC. Translating gives CASSLGLAGTEQYF. The whole variable domain, remainder taken from reference TRBV7-9 and TRBJ2-7, is DTGVSQNPRHKITKRGQNVTFRCDPISEHNRLYWYRQTLGQGPEFLTYFQNEAQLEKSRLLSDRFSAERPKGSFSTLEIQRTEQGDSAMYLCASSLGLAGTEQYFGPGTRLTVT.